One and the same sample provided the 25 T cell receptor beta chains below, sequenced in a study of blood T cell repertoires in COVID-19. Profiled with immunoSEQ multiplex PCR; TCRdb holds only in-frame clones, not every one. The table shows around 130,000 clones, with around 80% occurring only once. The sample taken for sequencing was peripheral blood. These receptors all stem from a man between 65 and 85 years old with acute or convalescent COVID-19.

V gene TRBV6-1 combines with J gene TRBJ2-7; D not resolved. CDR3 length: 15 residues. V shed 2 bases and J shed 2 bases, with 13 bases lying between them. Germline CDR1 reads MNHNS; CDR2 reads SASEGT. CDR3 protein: CASSEPESNPYEQYF. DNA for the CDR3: TGTGCCAGCAGTGAACCTGAGAGCAATCCCTACGAGCAGTACTTC.

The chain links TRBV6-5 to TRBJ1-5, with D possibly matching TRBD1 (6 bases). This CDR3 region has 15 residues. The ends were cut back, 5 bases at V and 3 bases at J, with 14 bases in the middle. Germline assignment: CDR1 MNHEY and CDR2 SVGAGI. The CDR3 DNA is TGTGCCAGCAGTCCAGGGGTCAACCCCAATCAGCCCCAGCATTTT. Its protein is CASSPGVNPNQPQHF.

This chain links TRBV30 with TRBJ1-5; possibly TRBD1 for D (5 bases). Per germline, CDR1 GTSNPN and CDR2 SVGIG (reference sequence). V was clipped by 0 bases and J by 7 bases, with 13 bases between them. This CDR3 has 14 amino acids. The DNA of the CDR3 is TGTGCCTGGAGTGTAGGAGGGGCGCGCCAGCCCCAGCATTTT. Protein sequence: CAWSVGGARQPQHF.

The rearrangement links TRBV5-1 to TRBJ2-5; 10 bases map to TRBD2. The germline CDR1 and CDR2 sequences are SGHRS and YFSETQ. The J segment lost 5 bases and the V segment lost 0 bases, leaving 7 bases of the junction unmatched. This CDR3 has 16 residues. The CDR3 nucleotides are TGCGCCAGCAGCTTGGCGCCTAGCGGGGGCGGGGAGACCCAGTACTTC. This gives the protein CASSLAPSGGGETQYF.

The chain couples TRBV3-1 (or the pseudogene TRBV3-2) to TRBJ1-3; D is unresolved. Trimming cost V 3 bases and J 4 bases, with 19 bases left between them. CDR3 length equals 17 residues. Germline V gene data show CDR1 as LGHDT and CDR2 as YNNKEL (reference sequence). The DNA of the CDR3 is TGTGCCAGCAGCCACCAAGCCGTTGCGAGTCGGGGAAACACCATATATTTT. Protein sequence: CASSHQAVASRGNTIYF.

The CDR3 is CATKNSGRDNQPQHF. The CDR3 nucleotides read TGTGCCACCAAGAATTCCGGGCGGGACAATCAGCCCCAGCATTTT. This sequence joins TRBV24-1 and TRBJ1-5; unclear D gene. Germline-derived CDR1 and CDR2 are KGHDR and SFDVKD. The V end was cut by 8 bases, the J end by 3 bases, with 16 bases between. The CDR3 extends over 15 amino acids.

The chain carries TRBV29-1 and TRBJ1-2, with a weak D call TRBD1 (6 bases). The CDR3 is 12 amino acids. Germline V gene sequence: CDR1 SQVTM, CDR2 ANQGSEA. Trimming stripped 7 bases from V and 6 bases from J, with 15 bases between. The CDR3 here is CSAYEGEHGYTF. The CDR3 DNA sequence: TGCAGCGCATATGAGGGGGAACATGGCTACACCTTC.

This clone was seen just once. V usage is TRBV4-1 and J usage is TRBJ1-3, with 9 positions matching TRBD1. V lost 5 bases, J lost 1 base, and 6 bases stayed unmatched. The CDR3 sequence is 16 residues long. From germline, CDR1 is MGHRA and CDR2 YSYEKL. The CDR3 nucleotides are TGCGCCAGCAGCAAACAGGGGGCAGGTTCTGGAAACACCATATATTTT. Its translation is CASSKQGAGSGNTIYF.

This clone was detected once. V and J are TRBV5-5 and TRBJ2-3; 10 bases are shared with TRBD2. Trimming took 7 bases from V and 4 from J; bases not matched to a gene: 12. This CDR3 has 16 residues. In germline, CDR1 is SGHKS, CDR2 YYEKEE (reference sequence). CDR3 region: CASSHERGGPPDTQYF. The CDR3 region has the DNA TGTGCCAGCTCCCATGAGCGGGGGGGCCCGCCAGATACGCAGTATTTT.

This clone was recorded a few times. The CDR3 loop reads CAISEWGESEAFF. The DNA of the CDR3 is TGTGCCATCAGTGAGTGGGGGGAATCTGAAGCTTTCTTT. The V and J genes are TRBV10-3 and TRBJ1-1; D is perhaps TRBD1 (5 bases). The germline V gene has CDR1 ENHRY and CDR2 SYGVKD. Trimming stripped 1 base from V and 6 bases from J, with 9 bases between. The CDR3 has 13 amino acids.

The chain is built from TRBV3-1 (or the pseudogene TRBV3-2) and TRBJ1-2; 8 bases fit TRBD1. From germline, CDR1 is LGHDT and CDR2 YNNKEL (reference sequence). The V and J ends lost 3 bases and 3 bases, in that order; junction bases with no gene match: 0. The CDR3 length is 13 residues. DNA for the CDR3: TGTGCCAGCAGCCAGGGACAGGACTATGGCTACACCTTC. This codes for CASSQGQDYGYTF.

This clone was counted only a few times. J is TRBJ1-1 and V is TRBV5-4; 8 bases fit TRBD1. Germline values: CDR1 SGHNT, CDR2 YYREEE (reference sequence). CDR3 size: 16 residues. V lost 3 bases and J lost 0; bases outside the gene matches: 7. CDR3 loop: CASSSHRQGMNTEAFF. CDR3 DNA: TGTGCCAGCAGCTCTCACAGACAGGGGATGAACACTGAAGCTTTCTTT.

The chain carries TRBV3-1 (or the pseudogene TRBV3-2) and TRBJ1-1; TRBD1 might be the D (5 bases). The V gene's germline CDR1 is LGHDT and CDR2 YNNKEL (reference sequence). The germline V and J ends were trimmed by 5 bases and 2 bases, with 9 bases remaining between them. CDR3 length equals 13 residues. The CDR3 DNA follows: TGTGCCAGCAGCGCCAGGGTAAACACTGAAGCTTTCTTT. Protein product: CASSARVNTEAFF.

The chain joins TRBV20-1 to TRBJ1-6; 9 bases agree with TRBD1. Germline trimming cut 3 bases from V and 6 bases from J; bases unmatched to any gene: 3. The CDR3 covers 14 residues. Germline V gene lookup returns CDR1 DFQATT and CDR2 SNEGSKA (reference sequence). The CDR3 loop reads CSASGDRANSPLHF. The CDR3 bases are TGCAGTGCTAGTGGGGACAGGGCTAATTCACCCCTCCACTTT.

The CDR3 sequence is CASSLNSLSGANVLTF. The CDR3, as DNA: TGTGCCAGCTCACTCAACAGTCTCTCTGGGGCCAACGTCCTGACTTTC. The V call is TRBV18, the J call TRBJ2-6; D unclear. CDR1 KGHSH and CDR2 LQKENI come from the germline V gene. V lost 4 bases, J lost 0 bases, and 10 bases lay in between. There are 16 residues in the CDR3.

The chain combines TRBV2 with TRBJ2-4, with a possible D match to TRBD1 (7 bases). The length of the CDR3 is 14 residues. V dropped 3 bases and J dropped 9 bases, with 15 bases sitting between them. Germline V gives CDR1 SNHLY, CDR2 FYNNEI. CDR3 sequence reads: CASSDLWRDSIQYF. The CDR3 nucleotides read TGTGCCAGCAGTGACTTATGGAGGGACAGCATTCAGTACTTC. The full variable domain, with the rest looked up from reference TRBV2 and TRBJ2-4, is EPEVTQTPSHQVTQMGQEVILRCVPISNHLYFYWYRQILGQKVEFLVSFYNNEISEKSEIFDDQFSVERPDGSNFTLKIRSTKLEDSAMYFCASSDLWRDSIQYFGAGTRLSVL.

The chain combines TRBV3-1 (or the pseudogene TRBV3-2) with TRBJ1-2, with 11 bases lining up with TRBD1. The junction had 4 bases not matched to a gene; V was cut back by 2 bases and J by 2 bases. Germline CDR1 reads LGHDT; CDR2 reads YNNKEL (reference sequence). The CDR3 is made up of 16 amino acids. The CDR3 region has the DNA TGTGCCAGCAGCCAACCGAGGACAGGGGGCAACTATGGCTACACCTTC. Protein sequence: CASSQPRTGGNYGYTF.

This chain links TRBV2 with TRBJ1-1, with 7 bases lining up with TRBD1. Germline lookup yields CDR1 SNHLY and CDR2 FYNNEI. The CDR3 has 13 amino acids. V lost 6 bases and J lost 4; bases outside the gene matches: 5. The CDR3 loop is CASRPTGFTEAFF. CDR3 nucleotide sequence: TGTGCCAGCAGACCGACAGGGTTCACTGAAGCTTTCTTT.

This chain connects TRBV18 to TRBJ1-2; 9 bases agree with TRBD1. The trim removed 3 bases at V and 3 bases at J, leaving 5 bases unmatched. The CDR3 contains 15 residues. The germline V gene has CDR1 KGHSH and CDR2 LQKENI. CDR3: CASSPGTGQDYGYTF. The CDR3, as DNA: TGTGCCAGCTCACCCGGGACAGGGCAGGACTATGGCTACACCTTC.

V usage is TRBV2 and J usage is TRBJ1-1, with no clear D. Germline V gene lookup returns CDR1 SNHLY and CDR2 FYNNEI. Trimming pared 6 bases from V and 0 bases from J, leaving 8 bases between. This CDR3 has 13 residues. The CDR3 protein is CASRRELNTEAFF. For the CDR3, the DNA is TGTGCCAGCAGGAGAGAATTGAACACTGAAGCTTTCTTT. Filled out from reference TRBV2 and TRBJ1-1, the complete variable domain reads EPEVTQTPSHQVTQMGQEVILRCVPISNHLYFYWYRQILGQKVEFLVSFYNNEISEKSEIFDDQFSVERPDGSNFTLKIRSTKLEDSAMYFCASRRELNTEAFFGQGTRLTVV.

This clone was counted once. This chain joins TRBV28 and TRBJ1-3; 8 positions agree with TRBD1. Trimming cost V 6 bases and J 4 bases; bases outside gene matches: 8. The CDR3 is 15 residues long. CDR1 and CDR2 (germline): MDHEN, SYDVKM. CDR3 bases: TGTGCCAGCAGCCTGCAGGGGGCATGGGGAAACACCATATATTTT. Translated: CASSLQGAWGNTIYF.

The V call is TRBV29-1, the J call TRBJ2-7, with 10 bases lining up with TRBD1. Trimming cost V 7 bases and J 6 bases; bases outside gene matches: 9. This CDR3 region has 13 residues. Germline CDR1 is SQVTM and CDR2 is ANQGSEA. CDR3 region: CSADRGQGGEQYF. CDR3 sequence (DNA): TGCAGCGCTGACAGGGGGCAGGGAGGCGAGCAGTACTTC.

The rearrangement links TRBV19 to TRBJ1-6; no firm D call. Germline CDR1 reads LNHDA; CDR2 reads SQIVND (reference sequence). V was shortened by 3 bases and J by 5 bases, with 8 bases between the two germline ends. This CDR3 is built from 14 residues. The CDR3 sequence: CASSIIQNNSPLHF. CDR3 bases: TGTGCCAGTAGTATCATACAGAATAATTCACCCCTCCACTTT.

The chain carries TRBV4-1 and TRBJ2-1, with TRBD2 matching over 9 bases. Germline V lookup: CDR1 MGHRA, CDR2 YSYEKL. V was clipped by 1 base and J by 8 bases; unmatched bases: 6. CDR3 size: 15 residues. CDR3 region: CASSQVRGGIYEQFF. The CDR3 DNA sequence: TGCGCCAGCAGCCAAGTGCGGGGGGGCATCTATGAGCAGTTCTTC.

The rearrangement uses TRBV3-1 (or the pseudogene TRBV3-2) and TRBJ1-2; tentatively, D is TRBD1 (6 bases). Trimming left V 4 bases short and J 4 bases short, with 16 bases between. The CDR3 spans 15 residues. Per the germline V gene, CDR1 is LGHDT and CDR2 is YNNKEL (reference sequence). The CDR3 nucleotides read TGTGCCAGCAGCCGAGAGACAGGAACCTTCTATGGCTACACCTTC. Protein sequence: CASSRETGTFYGYTF.